These T cell receptor beta chains were read from a single sample in a study of blood T cell repertoires in COVID-19. This table comes from immunoSEQ multiplex PCR, and its TCRdb copy is limited to in-frame clones, with some not included. The sample includes roughly 140,000 clones, roughly 80% seen only once; the top ten take under 0.75%. Input material: peripheral blood. These receptors were obtained from a man aged 55 to 69 with acute or convalescent COVID-19. Each CDR3 is given with its conserved first and last residue. Each record gives: D gene, V gene, clone size, J gene, CDR3 DNA, CDR3 protein. The D gene is left open where the match is weak. The size entry is marked missing in some rows and otherwise reads once, few, many or a size class.

-,TRBV15,-,TRBJ2-4,TGTGCCACCAGCAGAGAAGTGGTGAGAGGCAAAAACATTCAGTACTTC,CATSREVVRGKNIQYF
-,TRBV7-2,-,TRBJ2-2,TGTGCCAGCAGCCTTTCCGGGGAACCCGGGGAGCTGTTTTTT,CASSLSGEPGELFF
-,TRBV5-1,-,TRBJ2-6,TGCGCCAGCAGCATAAGTTTTTCAGGCGCCAACGTCCTGACTTTC,CASSISFSGANVLTF
TRBD1,TRBV7-9,-,TRBJ1-1,TGTGCCAGCAGTGCTGGGGACAGGAACACTGAAGCTTTCTTT,CASSAGDRNTEAFF
-,TRBV14,once,TRBJ2-7,TGTGCCAGCAGCCAAGTACGGGGGAGAGAGCAGTACTTC,CASSQVRGREQYF
-,TRBV7-2,-,TRBJ2-7,TGTGCCAGTGCATTCGCGGTCTACTACGAGCAGTACTTC,CASAFAVYYEQYF
TRBD1,TRBV18,-,TRBJ1-2,TGTGCCAGCTCCCTCGGGACAGGGGGCGTCTATGGCTACACCTTC,CASSLGTGGVYGYTF
TRBD1,TRBV6-5,-,TRBJ2-5,TGTGCCAGCAGTCCCGACAGGGGGGCCCCGGGGCCCCAGTACTTC,CASSPDRGAPGPQYF
-,TRBV7-2,once,TRBJ1-2,TGTGCCAGCAGCCCAGGACAGATCTATGGCTACACCTTC,CASSPGQIYGYTF
-,TRBV10-3,few,TRBJ1-2,TGTGCCACCGCCTCGGGGGGGGCCGCTAACTATGGCTACACCTTC,CATASGGAANYGYTF
TRBD1,TRBV2,many,TRBJ2-2,TGTGCCAGCAGTCGGGACAGCGGGGAGCTGTTTTTT,CASSRDSGELFF
TRBD2,TRBV4-3,-,TRBJ2-7,TGCGCCAGCAGCCAAGTGACGGGGGGCGAGCAGTACTTC,CASSQVTGGEQYF
TRBD1,TRBV6-1,-,TRBJ1-4,TGTGCCAGCAGTGAAAAGAGGGGGCCTGAAAAACTGTTTTTT,CASSEKRGPEKLFF
TRBD1,TRBV5-5,-,TRBJ2-6,TGTGCCAGCAGTCGGGGGACAGGACCACTCTCTGGGGCCAACGTCCTGACTTTC,CASSRGTGPLSGANVLTF
-,TRBV6-2/TRBV6-3,-,TRBJ2-3,TGTGCCAGCAGTTACCACGGTAGCACAGATACGCAGTATTTT,CASSYHGSTDTQYF
TRBD1,TRBV18,-,TRBJ1-3,TGTGCCAGCTCACCATCGCCTCAGGGGGAAGGAAACACCATATATTTT,CASSPSPQGEGNTIYF
TRBD2,TRBV3-1/TRBV3-2,-,TRBJ2-3,TGTGCCAGCAGCCGGAGCGGGGAACGCACAGATACGCAGTATTTT,CASSRSGERTDTQYF
TRBD1,TRBV6-2/TRBV6-3,-,TRBJ2-6,TGTGCCAGCAGCCCCGGACAGGGAGGGGCCAACGTCCTGACTTTC,CASSPGQGGANVLTF
TRBD2,TRBV10-3,-,TRBJ2-1,TGTGCCATCAGTGAGTGGGGAAGAGCGGGGGACAATGAGCAGTTCTTC,CAISEWGRAGDNEQFF
TRBD1,TRBV6-6,-,TRBJ1-2,TGTGCCAGCAGGACCGGGACAGGGCATGGCTACACCTTC,CASRTGTGHGYTF
TRBD1,TRBV7-3,-,TRBJ2-7,TGTGCCAGCAGTGCGGACAGGGTCAAGCAGTACTTC,CASSADRVKQYF
TRBD1,TRBV30,few,TRBJ1-2,TGTGCCTGGGGTAACAGGGGTCCCTATGGCTACACCTTC,CAWGNRGPYGYTF
TRBD1,TRBV2,-,TRBJ2-5,TGTGCCAGCACTGCACGGACAGGCCGTAGGGAGACCCAGTACTTC,CASTARTGRRETQYF
-,TRBV29-1,-,TRBJ2-3,TGCAGCGCGGCTAGCGATTCCACAGATACGCAGTATTTT,CSAASDSTDTQYF
-,TRBV4-2,-,TRBJ2-2,TGTGCCAGCAGCCAAGTCGTGGCCGTACGAACCGGGGAGCTGTTTTTT,CASSQVVAVRTGELFF
TRBD1,TRBV18,-,TRBJ2-3,TGTGCCAGCTCACTGACACAGGGGGATACGCAGTATTTT,CASSLTQGDTQYF